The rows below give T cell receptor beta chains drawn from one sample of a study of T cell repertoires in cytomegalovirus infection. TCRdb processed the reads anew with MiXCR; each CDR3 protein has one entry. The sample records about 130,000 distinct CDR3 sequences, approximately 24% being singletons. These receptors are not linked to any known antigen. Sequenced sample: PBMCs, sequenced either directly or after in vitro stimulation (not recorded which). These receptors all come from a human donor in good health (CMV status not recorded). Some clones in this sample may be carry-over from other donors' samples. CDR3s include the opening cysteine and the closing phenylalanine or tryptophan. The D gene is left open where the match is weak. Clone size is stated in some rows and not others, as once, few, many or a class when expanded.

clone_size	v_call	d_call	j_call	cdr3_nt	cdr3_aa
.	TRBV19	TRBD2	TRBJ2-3	TGTGCCAGTAGTCCTATTACTAGCGTCTCCAGAACAGATACGCAGTATTTT	CASSPITSVSRTDTQYF
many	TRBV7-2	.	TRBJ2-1	TGTGCCAGCAGCTTAGGGGACATGGGAACGAAGCAGTTCTTC	CASSLGDMGTKQFF
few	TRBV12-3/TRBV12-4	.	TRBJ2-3	TGTGCCAGCAGTTTACGTGTCTCGGTCCGCACCCCACACACAGATACGCAGTATTTT	CASSLRVSVRTPHTDTQYF
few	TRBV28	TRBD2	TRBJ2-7	TGTGCCAGCAGCTCATGGGGGGGAGATTTCCAACTCGTCTCCTACGAGCAGTACTTC	CASSSWGGDFQLVSYEQYF
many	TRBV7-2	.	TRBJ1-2	TGTGCCAGCAGCCCTCGGTTGGGGTACTATGGCTACACCTTC	CASSPRLGYYGYTF
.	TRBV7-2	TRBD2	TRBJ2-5	TGTGCCGGCAGCACGGGGGGACGCCAAGAGACCCAGTACTTC	CAGSTGGRQETQYF
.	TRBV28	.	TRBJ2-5	TGTGCCAGCAGTTCTGCTCCTCGTTTGGGGCGTAGGATGGTGACCCAGTACTTC	CASSSAPRLGRRMVTQYF
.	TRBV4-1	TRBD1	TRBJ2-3	TGCGCCAGCAGCCATATTGGAACAGGGGAAGATACGCAGTATTTT	CASSHIGTGEDTQYF
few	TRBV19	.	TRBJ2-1	TGTGCCAGTAGTACCCCAAACCTCGGGACAAAGACCTACAATGAGCAGTTCTTC	CASSTPNLGTKTYNEQFF
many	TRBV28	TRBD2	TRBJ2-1	TGTGCCAGCAGTTTATGGTCCCTGACTAGCGGGAGCCACAATGAGCAGTTCTTC	CASSLWSLTSGSHNEQFF
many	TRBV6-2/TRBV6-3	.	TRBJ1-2	TGTGCCAGCAGTTACCCGGGCTACACCTTC	CASSYPGYTF
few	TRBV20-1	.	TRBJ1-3	TGCAGTGCTTACGACCCAATGGGCTCTGGAAACACCATATATTTT	CSAYDPMGSGNTIYF
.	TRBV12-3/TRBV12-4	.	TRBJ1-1	TGTGCCAGCAGACGGGGACTAGCCGAAGCTTTCTTT	CASRRGLAEAFF
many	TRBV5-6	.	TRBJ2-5	TGTGCCAGCAGCTTGGGGAGACAAGAGACCCAGTACTTC	CASSLGRQETQYF
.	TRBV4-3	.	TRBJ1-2	TGCGCCAGCAGCCAGAAGGGGGGATATGGCTACACCTTC	CASSQKGGYGYTF
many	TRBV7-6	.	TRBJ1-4	TGTGCCAGCACGTATAATCCGGGACGGCGAAATGAAAAACTGTTTTTT	CASTYNPGRRNEKLFF